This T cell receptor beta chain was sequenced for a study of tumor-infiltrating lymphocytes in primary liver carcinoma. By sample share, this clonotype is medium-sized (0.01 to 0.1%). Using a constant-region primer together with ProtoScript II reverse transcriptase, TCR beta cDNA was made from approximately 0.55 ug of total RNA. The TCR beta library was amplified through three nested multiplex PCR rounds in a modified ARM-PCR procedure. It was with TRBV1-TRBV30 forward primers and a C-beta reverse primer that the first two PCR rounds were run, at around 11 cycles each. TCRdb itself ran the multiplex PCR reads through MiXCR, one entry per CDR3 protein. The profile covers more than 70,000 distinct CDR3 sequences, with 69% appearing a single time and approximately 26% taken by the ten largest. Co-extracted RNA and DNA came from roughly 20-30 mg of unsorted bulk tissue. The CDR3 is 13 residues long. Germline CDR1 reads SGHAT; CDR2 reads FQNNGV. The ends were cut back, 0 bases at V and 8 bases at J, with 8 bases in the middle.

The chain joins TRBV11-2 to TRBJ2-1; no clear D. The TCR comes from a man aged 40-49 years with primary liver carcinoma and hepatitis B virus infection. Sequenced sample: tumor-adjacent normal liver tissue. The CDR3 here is CASSLDIRDEQFF. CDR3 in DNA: TGTGCCAGCAGCTTAGATATTCGCGATGAGCAGTTCTTC.